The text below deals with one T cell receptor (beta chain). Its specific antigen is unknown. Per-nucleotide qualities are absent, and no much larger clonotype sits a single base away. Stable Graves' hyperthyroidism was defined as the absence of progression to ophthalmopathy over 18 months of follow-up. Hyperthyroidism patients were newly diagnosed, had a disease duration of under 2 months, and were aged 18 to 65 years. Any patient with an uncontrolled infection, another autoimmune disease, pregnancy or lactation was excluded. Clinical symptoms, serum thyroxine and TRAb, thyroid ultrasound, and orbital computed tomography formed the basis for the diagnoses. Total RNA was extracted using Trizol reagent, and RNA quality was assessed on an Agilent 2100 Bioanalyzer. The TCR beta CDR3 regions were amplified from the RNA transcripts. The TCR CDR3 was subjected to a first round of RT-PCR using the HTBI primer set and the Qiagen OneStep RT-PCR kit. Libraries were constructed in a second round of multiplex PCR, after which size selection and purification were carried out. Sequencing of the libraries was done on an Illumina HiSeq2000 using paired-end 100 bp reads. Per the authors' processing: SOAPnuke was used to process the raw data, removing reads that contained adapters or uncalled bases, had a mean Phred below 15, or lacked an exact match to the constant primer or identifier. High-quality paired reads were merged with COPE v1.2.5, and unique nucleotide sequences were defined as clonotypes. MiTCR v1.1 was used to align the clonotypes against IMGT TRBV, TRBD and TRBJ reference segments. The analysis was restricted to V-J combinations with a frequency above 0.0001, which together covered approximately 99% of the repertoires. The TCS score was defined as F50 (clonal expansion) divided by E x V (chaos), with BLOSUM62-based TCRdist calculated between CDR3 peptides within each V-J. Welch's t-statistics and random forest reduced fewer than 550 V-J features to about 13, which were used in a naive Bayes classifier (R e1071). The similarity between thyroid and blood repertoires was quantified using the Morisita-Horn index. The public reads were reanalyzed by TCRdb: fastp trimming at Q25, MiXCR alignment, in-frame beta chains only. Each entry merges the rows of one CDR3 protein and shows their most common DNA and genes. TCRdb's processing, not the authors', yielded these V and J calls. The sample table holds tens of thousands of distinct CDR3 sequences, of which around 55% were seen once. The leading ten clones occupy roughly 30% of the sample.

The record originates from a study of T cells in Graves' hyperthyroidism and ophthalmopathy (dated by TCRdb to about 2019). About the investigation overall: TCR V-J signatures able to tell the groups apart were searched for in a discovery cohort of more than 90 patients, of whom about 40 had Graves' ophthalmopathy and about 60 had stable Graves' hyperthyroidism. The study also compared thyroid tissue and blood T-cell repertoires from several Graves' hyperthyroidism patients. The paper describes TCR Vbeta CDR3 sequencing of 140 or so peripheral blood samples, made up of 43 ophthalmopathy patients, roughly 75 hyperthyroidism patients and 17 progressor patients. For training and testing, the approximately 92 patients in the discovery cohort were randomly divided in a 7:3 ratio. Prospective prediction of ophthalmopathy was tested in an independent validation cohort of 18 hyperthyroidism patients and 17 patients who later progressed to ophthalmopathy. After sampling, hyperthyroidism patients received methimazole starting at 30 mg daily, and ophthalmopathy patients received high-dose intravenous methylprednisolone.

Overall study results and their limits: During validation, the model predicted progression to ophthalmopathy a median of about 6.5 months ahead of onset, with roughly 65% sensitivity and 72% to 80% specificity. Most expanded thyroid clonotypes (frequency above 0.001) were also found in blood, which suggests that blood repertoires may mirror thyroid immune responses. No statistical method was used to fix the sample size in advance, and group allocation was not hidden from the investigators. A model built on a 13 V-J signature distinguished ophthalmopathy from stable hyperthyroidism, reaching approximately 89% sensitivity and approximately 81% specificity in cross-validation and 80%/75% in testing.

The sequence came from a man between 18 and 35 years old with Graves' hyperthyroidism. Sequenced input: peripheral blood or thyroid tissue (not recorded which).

In nucleotide form, the sequence is TGCAGTGCTGTGTCGGCGGAGACCCAGTACTTC. It translates as CSAVSAETQYF. The rearrangement joined TRBV20-1 to TRBJ2-5; the D gene lacks a confident call. Spanning cysteine to phenylalanine, the CDR3 consists of 11 amino acids. CDR3 DNA is the only sequence kept; it has 33 bases, read in frame from the first base. The germline V gene (reference sequence) provides CDR1 DFQATT and CDR2 SNEGSKA. Relative to germline, V is 5 bases shorter and J is 5 bases shorter, with 9 bases between their ends.